The entry below describes one T cell receptor (beta chain). Its antigen is not known. Produced via immunoSEQ multiplex PCR; TCRdb's table is partial and in-frame only. The table includes 150,000 to 200,000 clones, 85% to 95% detected once. The data were obtained in a study of T cell responses to AZD1222 COVID-19 vaccine. Overall study results and limits: Seropositive AZD1222 recipients at baseline numbered only five or six. Clonal diversity may have been underestimated in mostly white British donors.

The germline gives CDR1 SNHLY, CDR2 FYNNEI. V was trimmed by 6 bases and J by 8 bases, leaving 13 bases between them. The CDR3 runs to 12 residues. The source material was peripheral blood, sampled on day 0 of AZD1222 vaccination. The TCR comes from an adult in good health. The V gene is TRBV2, the J gene TRBJ1-2; D is uncertain. This chain's CDR3 is CASRDPPAGYTF. The CDR3 region has the DNA TGTGCCAGCAGGGACCCCCCGGCCGGCTACACCTTC.